Below, 21 T cell receptor beta chains from the same sample are listed, as sequenced in a study of PD-L1 blockade in urothelial cancer listed by TCRdb under 2017. The library relied on the immunoSEQ multiplex PCR assay. TCRdb re-hosts the immuneACCESS table, in-frame sequences only. Its copies lack some clones; in the studies checked, an unresolved V gene accounts for under half of them, and the cause for the rest is not known. This sample is represented by 95,000 to 100,000 clones; over 75% of them were singletons. 1.5% to 2% of the sample comes from the top ten. What this sample's time point label stands for: pretreatment peripheral blood. This specimen was PBMCs, taken around atezolizumab (anti-PD-L1) treatment. The receptors derive from a man in his 60s with urothelial cancer.

The chain is built from TRBV10-2 and TRBJ2-7; a possible D gene is TRBD2 (5 bases). Germline loops: CDR1 WSHSY, CDR2 SAAADI. V was cut by 3 bases and J by 8 bases, with 14 bases left in between. The CDR3 is 13 residues long. The CDR3, as DNA: TGCGCCAGCAGTGAAGCGGCCGGTCAGAAGCAGTACTTC. This translates into CASSEAAGQKQYF.

This clone was recorded once. This rearrangement joins TRBV11-1 to TRBJ2-6; 13 nucleotides match TRBD2. Per germline, CDR1 SGHAT and CDR2 FQDESV (reference sequence). The V gene end was trimmed by 4 bases and the J gene end by 8 bases; junction bases not matched to a gene: 2. The CDR3 consists of 15 residues. CDR3 in DNA: TGTGCCAGCAGCTCGGGACTAGCGGGACCCAACGTCCTGACTTTC. This encodes CASSSGLAGPNVLTF.

This rearrangement joins TRBV11-2 to TRBJ2-1; 10 positions match TRBD2. J was trimmed by 4 bases and V by 5 bases; bases with no gene match: 8. The CDR3 covers 16 residues. CDR1 is SGHAT and CDR2 is FQNNGV in the germline V gene. CDR3 sequence: CASSQVVAGGYNEQFF. CDR3 coding DNA: TGTGCCAGCAGCCAGGTGGTAGCGGGGGGATACAATGAGCAGTTCTTC.

J is TRBJ2-2 and V is TRBV27; 10 bases fit TRBD2. V lost 4 bases, J lost 9 bases, and 14 bases stayed unmatched. This CDR3 comprises 17 residues. The V gene's germline CDR1 is MNHEY and CDR2 SMNVEV (reference sequence). The CDR3 loop is CASSSPGGSGRARELFF. CDR3 in DNA: TGTGCCAGCAGTTCACCCGGGGGGAGCGGGAGGGCCCGGGAGCTGTTTTTT.

This clone was counted a single time. The chain carries TRBV30 and TRBJ2-7; the match to TRBD2 covers 14 bases. Trimming removed 2 bases from V and 2 bases from J; junction bases left unmatched: 8. The CDR3 is 17 residues long. The germline V gene encodes CDR1 GTSNPN and CDR2 SVGIG (reference sequence). The CDR3, as DNA: TGTGCCTGGAGTACCGGGACTAGCGGGAGAAGGACCTACGAGCAGTACTTC. It codes for CAWSTGTSGRRTYEQYF.

The chain joins TRBV18 to TRBJ2-7; perhaps TRBD1 as D (6 bases). The CDR3 has 15 residues. V dropped 1 base and J dropped 2 bases, with 12 bases sitting between them. Germline V gene data show CDR1 as KGHSH and CDR2 as LQKENI. CDR3 region: CASSPRPGAAYEQYF. In DNA, the CDR3 is TGTGCCAGCTCACCACGACCAGGGGCGGCCTACGAGCAGTACTTC.

The gene calls are TRBV5-1 and TRBJ2-1; D not resolved. The CDR3 has 13 residues. Trimming cost V 0 bases and J 4 bases, with 5 bases left between them. CDR1 is SGHRS, CDR2 YFSETQ, per germline. As DNA, the CDR3 is TGCGCCAGCAGCTTGGAACAGTACAATGAGCAGTTCTTC. Translated: CASSLEQYNEQFF.

This chain joins TRBV7-9 and TRBJ1-1; TRBD1 matches at 8 bases. J was trimmed by 1 base and V by 4 bases; bases with no gene match: 5. This CDR3 has 15 amino acids. CDR1 and CDR2 from the germline V gene are SEHNR and FQNEAQ (reference sequence). CDR3 in amino acids: CASSSPDRANTEAFF. Written as DNA, the CDR3 is TGTGCCAGCAGCTCCCCGGACAGGGCGAACACTGAAGCTTTCTTT. The entire variable domain, with the rest obtained from reference TRBV7-9 and TRBJ1-1, is as follows: DTGVSQNPRHKITKRGQNVTFRCDPISEHNRLYWYRQTLGQGPEFLTYFQNEAQLEKSRLLSDRFSAERPKGSFSTLEIQRTEQGDSAMYLCASSSPDRANTEAFFGQGTRLTVV.

The chain carries TRBV2 and TRBJ2-6; D is unclear. This CDR3 contains 13 residues. V gave up 7 bases and J gave up 4 bases, with 8 bases separating them. CDR1 and CDR2 (germline): SNHLY, FYNNEI. Here the CDR3 DNA reads TGTGCCAGCACTAGTCCGGGGGCCAACGTCCTGACTTTC. Its protein is CASTSPGANVLTF.

This sequence joins TRBV6-4 and TRBJ2-5, with D uncertain. V lost 6 bases to trimming and J lost 5 bases, with 10 bases between them. CDR1 and CDR2 (germline): MRHNA, SNTAGT. The CDR3 spans 12 residues. CDR3 protein: CASRPVRETQYF. CDR3 DNA sequence: TGTGCCAGCAGGCCGGTTCGGGAGACCCAGTACTTC.

The V and J genes are TRBV19 and TRBJ1-5; no firm D call. Germline assignment: CDR1 LNHDA and CDR2 SQIVND (reference sequence). The CDR3 spans 14 residues. Deletions cut 5 bases from V and 0 bases from J, with 8 bases between. In DNA, the CDR3 is TGTGCCAGTAGTGTTCAGAATAGCAATCAGCCCCAGCATTTT. Its translation: CASSVQNSNQPQHF.

This chain links TRBV19 with TRBJ2-2; 12 bases fit TRBD1. Germline V CDR1 and CDR2: LNHDA, SQIVND (reference sequence). With V trimmed by 5 bases and J by 7 bases, 5 bases remained unmatched. The CDR3 spans 15 residues. Here the CDR3 DNA reads TGTGCCAGTAGTTCCGGGACAGGGGGCCTCGGGGAGCTGTTTTTT. Its translation is CASSSGTGGLGELFF.

The chain is built from TRBV9 and TRBJ1-1; TRBD1 aligns across 8 bases. CDR1 and CDR2 (germline): SGDLS, YYNGEE. With V trimmed by 0 bases and J by 5 bases, 12 bases remained unmatched. The CDR3 extends over 17 amino acids. The CDR3 sequence is CASSVVGQESSRTEAFF. The CDR3 DNA is TGTGCCAGCAGCGTAGTGGGACAGGAGAGTTCGAGGACTGAAGCTTTCTTT. Using reference TRBV9 and TRBJ1-1 for the parts outside the CDR3, the full variable domain is DSGVTQTPKHLITATGQRVTLRCSPRSGDLSVYWYQQSLDQGLQFLIQYYNGEERAKGNILERFSAQQFPDLHSELNLSSLELGDSALYFCASSVVGQESSRTEAFFGQGTRLTVV.

The CDR3 DNA is TGTGCCAGCAGCTTAGGGGGACAGAGGGGCACTGAAGCTTTCTTT. Its translation is CASSLGGQRGTEAFF. This sequence joins TRBV5-4 and TRBJ1-1; the match to TRBD1 covers 7 bases. J lost 4 bases, V lost 2 bases, and 8 bases had no gene match. Germline CDR1 SGHNT, CDR2 YYREEE (reference sequence). The CDR3 runs 15 residues.

This clone appeared a single time. V usage is TRBV19 and J usage is TRBJ1-5, with a tentative D call TRBD1 (6 bases). CDR1 is LNHDA, CDR2 SQIVND, per germline (reference sequence). The V gene lost 7 bases and the J gene lost 3 bases, with 16 bases spanning the gap. This CDR3 region has 15 residues. In DNA form, the CDR3 reads TGTGCCAGTACTACTACAGGGATACCCAATCAGCCCCAGCATTTT. It yields the protein CASTTTGIPNQPQHF.

This chain connects TRBV5-4 to TRBJ2-1, with 10 positions matching TRBD2. CDR1 SGHNT and CDR2 YYREEE come from the germline V gene (reference sequence). The CDR3 spans 19 residues. The junction had 9 bases not matched to a gene; V was cut back by 0 bases and J by 0 bases. The CDR3 nucleotides read TGTGCCAGCAGCTTGGGACTAGCGGGCGCGATACCCTCCTACAATGAGCAGTTCTTC. It encodes CASSLGLAGAIPSYNEQFF.

The chain joins TRBV7-6 to TRBJ1-3; tentatively, D is TRBD1 (5 bases). Deletions cut 0 bases from V and 0 bases from J, with 9 bases between. The CDR3 length is 16 residues. Germline V gene sequence: CDR1 SGHVS, CDR2 FNYEAQ. CDR3 protein: CASSLARGPSGNTIYF. The CDR3 DNA is TGTGCCAGCAGCTTAGCGCGGGGACCCTCTGGAAACACCATATATTTT.

The V and J genes are TRBV7-6 and TRBJ1-3; D perhaps matches TRBD1 (6 bases). Between the trimmed V and J ends, which lost 4 bases and 4 bases, there was a span of 17 bases. Germline V lookup: CDR1 SGHVS, CDR2 FNYEAQ. The CDR3 is 16 amino acids. CDR3: CASSYNPGHSGNTIYF. The CDR3 nucleotides read TGTGCCAGCAGCTACAACCCGGGACACTCCGGAAACACCATATATTTT.

The J gene is TRBJ2-3, the V gene TRBV7-2; 12 nucleotides agree with TRBD2. The germline gives CDR1 SGHTA, CDR2 FQGNSA. The J segment lost 4 bases and the V segment lost 1 base, leaving 3 bases of the junction unmatched. The CDR3 sequence is 16 residues long. The CDR3 nucleotides read TGTGCCAGCAGCTTAGGGACTAGCGGGGTCGCAGATACGCAGTATTTT. It yields the protein CASSLGTSGVADTQYF.

This rearrangement joins TRBV10-3 to TRBJ2-1, with D possibly matching TRBD2 (6 bases). The V end was cut by 0 bases, the J end by 1 base, with 10 bases between. The CDR3 length is 16 residues. Per the germline V gene, CDR1 is ENHRY and CDR2 is SYGVKD. CDR3 residues: CAISESDGRSYNEQFF. In nucleotides, the CDR3 is TGTGCCATCAGTGAGTCGGACGGGAGATCCTACAATGAGCAGTTCTTC.

The chain links TRBV5-1 to TRBJ2-7; TRBD2 matches at 7 bases. Germline V lookup: CDR1 SGHRS, CDR2 YFSETQ. CDR3 length equals 13 residues. V trimming: 6 bases; J trimming: 0 bases; junction bases outside the gene matches: 3. CDR3 nucleotide sequence: TGCGCCAGCATTGGACTAGACTCCTACGAGCAGTACTTC. Translated, it gives CASIGLDSYEQYF.